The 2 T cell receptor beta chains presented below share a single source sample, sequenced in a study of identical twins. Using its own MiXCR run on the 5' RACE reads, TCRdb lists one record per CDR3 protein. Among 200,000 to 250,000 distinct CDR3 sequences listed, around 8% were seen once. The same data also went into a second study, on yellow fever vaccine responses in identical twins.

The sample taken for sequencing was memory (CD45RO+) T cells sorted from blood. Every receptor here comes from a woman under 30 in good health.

CDR3: CSASEGLAGATDTQYF. CDR3 DNA sequence: TGCAGTGCTAGTGAGGGACTAGCGGGGGCTACAGATACGCAGTATTTT. This sequence joins TRBV20-1 and TRBJ2-3; 14 bases match TRBD2. The ends lost 3 bases at V and 3 bases at J; junction bases unmatched: 5. The CDR3 length is 16 residues. CDR1 and CDR2 from the germline V gene are DFQATT and SNEGSKA (reference sequence).

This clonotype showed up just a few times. The CDR3 DNA follows: TGTGCCAGCAGCCAATTAGGGGATACGCAGTATTTT. Translated, it gives CASSQLGDTQYF. This rearrangement joins TRBV3-1 to TRBJ2-3; the D is unclear. V was cut by 2 bases and J by 6 bases, with 6 bases left in between. This CDR3 is built from 12 residues. Germline CDR1 reads LGHDT; CDR2 reads YNNKEL (reference sequence).